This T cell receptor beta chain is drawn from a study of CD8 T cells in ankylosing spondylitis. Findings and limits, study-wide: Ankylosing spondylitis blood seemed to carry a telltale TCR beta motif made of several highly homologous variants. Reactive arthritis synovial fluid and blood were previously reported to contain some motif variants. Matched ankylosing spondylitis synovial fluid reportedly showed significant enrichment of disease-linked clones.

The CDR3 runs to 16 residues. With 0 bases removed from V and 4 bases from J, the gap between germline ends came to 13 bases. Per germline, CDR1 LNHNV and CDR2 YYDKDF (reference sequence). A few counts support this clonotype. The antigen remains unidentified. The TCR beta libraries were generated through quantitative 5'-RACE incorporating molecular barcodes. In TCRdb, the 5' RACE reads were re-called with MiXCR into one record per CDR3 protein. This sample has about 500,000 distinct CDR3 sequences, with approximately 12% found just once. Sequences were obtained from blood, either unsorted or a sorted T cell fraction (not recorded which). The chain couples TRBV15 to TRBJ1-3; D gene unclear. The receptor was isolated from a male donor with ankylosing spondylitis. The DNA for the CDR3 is TGTGCCACCAGCAGAGATAGAAGATCGTCGGGAAACACCATATATTTT. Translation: CATSRDRRSSGNTIYF. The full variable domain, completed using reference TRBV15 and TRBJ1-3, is DAMVIQNPRYQVTQFGKPVTLSCSQTLNHNVMYWYQQKSSQAPKLLFHYYDKDFNNEADTPDNFQSRRPNTSFCFLDIRSPGLGDTAMYLCATSRDRRSSGNTIYFGEGSWLTVV.